This paragraph reports one T cell receptor (beta chain). This entry is derived from a study of blood T cell repertoires in COVID-19. Background on the study: The United States, Italy and Spain were the sources of the acute and convalescent COVID-19 samples. PBMCs, B-cell-depleted T cells, or T cells provided the cDNA or gDNA that made up the material.

Trimming cost V 4 bases and J 2 bases, with 14 bases left between them. The CDR3 extends over 15 amino acids. The V gene's germline CDR1 is SNHLY and CDR2 FYNNEI. How the authors handled the data: Researchers report that nucleated cell counts were estimated from reference gene primer amplification. Produced via immunoSEQ multiplex PCR; TCRdb's table is partial and in-frame only. That table furnishes V, J and clone size, whereas the DNA furnished D and trimming. The table lists 250,000 to 300,000 clones, about 89% of them singletons. Sequencing was carried out using peripheral blood. This chain joins TRBV2 and TRBJ2-5; no firm D call. The receptor comes from a man between 45 and 60 years old with acute or convalescent COVID-19. CDR3 DNA: TGTGCCAGCAGTGGTCAGACAAGCCAGCAAGAGACCCAGTACTTC. Translation gives CASSGQTSQQETQYF.